Included here is one T cell receptor (beta chain) sequence, with context. This specimen comes from a study of blood T cell repertoires in COVID-19. Study information: The analysed material was cDNA or gDNA that came from T cells, B-cell-depleted T cells, or PBMCs.

Per the original methods: Estimated nucleated cell counts came from reference gene primer amplification. Repertoires were generated with immunoSEQ multiplex PCR, while TCRdb's copy carries only in-frame clones and drops some. V, J and clone size reflect that table, while D and trimming were determined from the DNA. The sample has 67,000 or so clones; roughly 77% are singletons. The CDR3 sequence is 14 residues long. V was clipped by 3 bases and J by 0 bases, with 7 bases between them. Germline CDR1 reads WNHNN; CDR2 reads SYGVQD (reference sequence). The origin of this receptor is a woman in her seventies with acute or convalescent COVID-19. The chain carries TRBV10-1 and TRBJ2-3; D is unresolved. Sequences were obtained from peripheral blood. The CDR3 DNA reads TGCGCCAGCAGTGACAGGCAGAGCACAGATACGCAGTATTTT. Protein product: CASSDRQSTDTQYF.